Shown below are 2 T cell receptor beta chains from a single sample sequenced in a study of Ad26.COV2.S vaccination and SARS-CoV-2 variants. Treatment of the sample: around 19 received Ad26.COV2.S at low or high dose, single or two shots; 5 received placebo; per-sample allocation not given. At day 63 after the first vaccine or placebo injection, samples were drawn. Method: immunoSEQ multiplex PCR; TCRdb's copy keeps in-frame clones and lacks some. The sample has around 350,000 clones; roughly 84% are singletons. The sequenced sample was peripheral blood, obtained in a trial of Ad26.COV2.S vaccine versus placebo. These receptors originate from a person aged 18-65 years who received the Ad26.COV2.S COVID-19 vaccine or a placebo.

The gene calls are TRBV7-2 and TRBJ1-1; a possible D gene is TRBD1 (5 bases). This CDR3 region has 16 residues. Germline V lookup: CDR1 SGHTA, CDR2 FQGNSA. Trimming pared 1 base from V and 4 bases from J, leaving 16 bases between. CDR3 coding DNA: TGTGCCAGCAGCTTAGGGCAGGGCCAGAAGGGCACTGAAGCTTTCTTT. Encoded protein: CASSLGQGQKGTEAFF. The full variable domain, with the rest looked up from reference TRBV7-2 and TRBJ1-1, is GAGVSQSPSNKVTEKGKDVELRCDPISGHTALYWYRQSLGQGLEFLIYFQGNSAPDKSGLPSDRFSAERTGGSVSTLTIQRTQQEDSAVYLCASSLGQGQKGTEAFFGQGTRLTVV.

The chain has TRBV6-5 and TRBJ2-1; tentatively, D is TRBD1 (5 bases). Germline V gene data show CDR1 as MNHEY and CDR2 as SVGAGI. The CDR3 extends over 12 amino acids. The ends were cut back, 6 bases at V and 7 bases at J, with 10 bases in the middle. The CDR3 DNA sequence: TGTGCCAGCAGGTCACAGGTGAATGAGCAGTTCTTC. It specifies CASRSQVNEQFF.